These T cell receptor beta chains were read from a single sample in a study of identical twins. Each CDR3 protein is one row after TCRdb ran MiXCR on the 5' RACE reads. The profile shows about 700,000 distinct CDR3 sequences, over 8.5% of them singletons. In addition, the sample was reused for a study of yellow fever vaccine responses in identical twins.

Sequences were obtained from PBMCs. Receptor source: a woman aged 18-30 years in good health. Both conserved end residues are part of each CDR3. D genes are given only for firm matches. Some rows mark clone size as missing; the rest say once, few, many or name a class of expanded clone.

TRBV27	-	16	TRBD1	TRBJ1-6	TGTGCCAGCAGTTTGATCGGGCAGGGGGCGTACTCACCCCTCCACTTT	CASSLIGQGAYSPLHF
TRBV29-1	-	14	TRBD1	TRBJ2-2	TGCAGCGTATCCGGGACAGGGGAGGCCGGGGAGCTGTTTTTT	CSVSGTGEAGELFF
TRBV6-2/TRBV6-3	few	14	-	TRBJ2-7	TGTGCCAGCAGGGATACTTCCAAAATCTACGAGCAGTACTTC	CASRDTSKIYEQYF
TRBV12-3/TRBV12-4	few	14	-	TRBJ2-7	TGTGCCAGCAGTTTATGGCAGGGCCGGTTCGAGCAGTACTTC	CASSLWQGRFEQYF
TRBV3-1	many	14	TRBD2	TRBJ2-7	TGTGCCAGCAGCCACCCCGGGACTAGAGGCGAGCAGTACTTC	CASSHPGTRGEQYF
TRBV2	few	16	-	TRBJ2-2	TGTGCCAGCAGTGTAGGGGCAGGGTCCAACACCGGGGAGCTGTTTTTT	CASSVGAGSNTGELFF
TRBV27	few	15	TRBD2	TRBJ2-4	TGTGCCAGCAGACAGACTAGCGGGGGCAAAAACATTCAGTACTTC	CASRQTSGGKNIQYF
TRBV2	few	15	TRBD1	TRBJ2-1	TGTGCCAGCAATAGACAGGGAAGCTCCTACAATGAGCAGTTCTTC	CASNRQGSSYNEQFF
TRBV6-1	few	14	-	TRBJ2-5	TGTGCCAGCAGAAAGTCTACTAACCAAGAGACCCAGTACTTC	CASRKSTNQETQYF
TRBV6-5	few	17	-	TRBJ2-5	TGTGCCAGCAGTTACTCGAAGCCCCGATCCTACCAAGAGACCCAGTACTTC	CASSYSKPRSYQETQYF